Listed here are 14 T cell receptor beta chains from one sample, sequenced in a study of blood T cell repertoires in COVID-19 (dated by TCRdb to between 2020 and 2021). The library came from the immunoSEQ multiplex PCR assay. Entries here come from immuneACCESS through TCRdb and include only in-frame sequences with V and J called. Some clones fail to appear in such tables; in the studies checked, an unresolved V gene covers under half of the shortfall, and the cause of the remainder is unknown. Across this sample there are 150,000 to 200,000 clones, with about 77% seen only once. The ten biggest clones cover less than 20% of the sample. Sequencing used PBMCs or T cells enriched from blood (not recorded which). The receptors were gathered from a woman aged 45-59 years with acute COVID-19.

The chain recombines TRBV5-5 with TRBJ1-2, with D unresolved. CDR3 size: 16 residues. Germline assignment: CDR1 SGHKS and CDR2 YYEKEE (reference sequence). The V and J ends lost 4 bases and 4 bases respectively, with 20 bases between them. The CDR3 nucleotides read TGTGCCAGCAGCCCTGATTTAGCCCTACCCTCCTATGGCTACACCTTC. This gives the protein CASSPDLALPSYGYTF.

This clone was detected a few times. V gene TRBV19 combines with J gene TRBJ1-5; weak D call: TRBD1 (5 bases). CDR3 size: 16 residues. Germline V gene data show CDR1 as LNHDA and CDR2 as SQIVND (reference sequence). V was trimmed by 7 bases and J by 1 base, leaving 17 bases between them. Written as DNA, the CDR3 is TGTGCCAGTACCATATCGGGGGTTGGAAGCAATCAGCCCCAGCATTTT. Residues: CASTISGVGSNQPQHF.

Points on this clone: Other DNA sequences of this sample code for an identical CDR3. V usage is TRBV7-3 and J usage is TRBJ1-1, with 9 bases lining up with TRBD1. The V and J ends lost 5 bases and 4 bases, in that order; junction bases with no gene match: 5. CDR1 and CDR2 from the germline V gene are SGHTA and FQGTGA. The CDR3 runs 14 residues. CDR3 residues: CASSLQGAGTEAFF. CDR3 DNA sequence: TGTGCCAGCAGCCTACAGGGGGCCGGCACTGAAGCTTTCTTT.

The chain has TRBV19 and TRBJ1-1, with 8 bases aligning to TRBD1. With 5 bases clipped from V and 5 bases from J, the junction kept 10 bases outside the gene matches. Germline values: CDR1 LNHDA, CDR2 SQIVND (reference sequence). There are 15 residues in the CDR3. CDR3 sequence: CASSEPQGVETEAFF. The DNA for the CDR3 is TGTGCCAGTAGTGAACCACAGGGGGTAGAAACTGAAGCTTTCTTT.

The rearrangement joins TRBV30 to TRBJ1-2; TRBD1 matches 7 bases. Unmatched junction bases numbered 11, after V lost 3 bases and J lost 7 bases. In germline, CDR1 is GTSNPN, CDR2 SVGIG (reference sequence). The CDR3 runs to 14 residues. Here the CDR3 reads CAWSGDTGAGGYTF. The CDR3 DNA is TGTGCCTGGAGCGGGGATACAGGGGCGGGTGGCTACACCTTC.

V usage is TRBV18 and J usage is TRBJ1-1; 9 nucleotides match TRBD1. Germline CDR1 reads KGHSH; CDR2 reads LQKENI. After removal of 1 base from V and 0 bases from J, the junction contained 6 bases not matched to a gene. CDR3 size: 17 residues. The CDR3 DNA follows: TGTGCCAGCTCACCACTAACAGGGGGCCGGATGAACACTGAAGCTTTCTTT. It yields the protein CASSPLTGGRMNTEAFF.

V gene TRBV5-4 combines with J gene TRBJ2-3; D may be TRBD2 (5 bases). The CDR3 sequence is 15 residues long. Germline-derived CDR1 and CDR2 are SGHNT and YYREEE (reference sequence). With 0 bases removed from V and 9 bases from J, the gap between germline ends came to 17 bases. CDR3 protein: CASSLEGTRVKTQYF. For the CDR3, the DNA is TGTGCCAGCAGCTTGGAGGGAACTAGGGTCAAGACGCAGTATTTT.

This clone was picked up many times. The gene calls are TRBV4-1 and TRBJ1-1, with 7 bases aligning to TRBD1. CDR3 length equals 17 residues. The germline CDR1 and CDR2 sequences are MGHRA and YSYEKL. Trimming cost V 0 bases and J 5 bases; bases outside gene matches: 12. The CDR3 coding sequence is TGCGCCAGCAGCCAAGAAGGGAGACAGGGAGGAAGGACTGAAGCTTTCTTT. Protein sequence: CASSQEGRQGGRTEAFF.

J is TRBJ2-5 and V is TRBV4-1, with 7 positions matching TRBD1. The CDR3 runs 15 residues. Looked up from germline, CDR1 is MGHRA and CDR2 is YSYEKL. Trimming removed 4 bases from V and 3 bases from J; junction bases left unmatched: 8. The chain's CDR3 is CASSRSDRVEETQYF. CDR3 sequence (DNA): TGCGCCAGCAGCCGGAGTGACAGGGTTGAAGAGACCCAGTACTTC.

The rearrangement links TRBV28 to TRBJ1-1; D possibly corresponds to TRBD1 (5 bases). The CDR3 loop spans 13 amino acids. CDR1 is MDHEN, CDR2 SYDVKM, per germline. Trimming left V 6 bases short and J 4 bases short, with 12 bases between. The chain's CDR3 is CASSLQGVTEAFF. The CDR3 DNA follows: TGTGCCAGCAGCCTCCAAGGGGTCACTGAAGCTTTCTTT.

The chain uses TRBV19 and TRBJ1-2; unclear D gene. The CDR3 is made up of 14 amino acids. Germline CDR1 and CDR2: LNHDA and SQIVND (reference sequence). V lost 3 bases, J lost 0 bases, and 8 bases lay in between. The DNA for the CDR3 is TGTGCCAGTAGTATGACACCTTCTAACTATGGCTACACCTTC. Residues: CASSMTPSNYGYTF.

The rearrangement links TRBV7-2 to TRBJ1-1; D is uncertain. Germline V gene lookup returns CDR1 SGHTA and CDR2 FQGNSA. The CDR3 consists of 17 residues. Deletions cut 1 base from V and 3 bases from J, with 18 bases between. The chain's CDR3 is CASSLVATPGKDTEAFF. CDR3 nucleotides: TGTGCCAGCAGCTTAGTGGCCACTCCAGGAAAAGACACTGAAGCTTTCTTT.

The chain combines TRBV25-1 with TRBJ1-2, with D hard to call. The CDR3 sequence is 14 residues long. Germline V gives CDR1 MGHDK, CDR2 SYGVNS. Trimming removed 10 bases from V and 4 bases from J, with 19 bases in between. CDR3 protein: CATQTEGSSYGYTF. CDR3 DNA: TGTGCCACCCAAACGGAGGGATCTAGCTATGGCTACACCTTC.

The rearrangement links TRBV25-1 to TRBJ1-4, with TRBD1 matching over 7 bases. The V segment lost 1 base and the J segment 5 bases; nucleotides outside the gene matches: 4. From germline, CDR1 is MGHDK and CDR2 SYGVNS. The CDR3 sequence is 15 residues long. The CDR3 spells CASSEWDRGNEKLFF. The CDR3 nucleotides are TGTGCCAGCAGTGAATGGGACAGAGGAAATGAAAAACTGTTTTTT.